What follows describes a single TCR beta chain. Antigen: not known. Both 60 Vbeta primers and 13 Jbeta primers went into the PCR. Measured with immunoSEQ multiplex PCR; TCRdb has only the in-frame clones, and not every one. Altogether 150,000 to 200,000 clones are present, around 68% being singletons, with the ten largest covering under 3%. The data belong to a study of cytomegalovirus exposure and HLA in healthy donors. General study results and limits: Certain sequence variants were highly shared and formed a cluster, and this cluster was likely a sequencing artifact. A later analysis reportedly found that, within productive TCRs, an Asian-associated ancestry cluster had fewer N-insertions than the mean observed across the roughly 610 donors. As a later analysis showed, a missense DCLRE1C variant was linked to trimming of TCR beta V- and J-genes.

The CDR3 is made up of 15 amino acids. Germline V lookup: CDR1 MNHNS, CDR2 SASEGT. J was trimmed by 2 bases and V by 6 bases; bases with no gene match: 10. The chain recombines TRBV6-1 with TRBJ2-7; 7 bases map to TRBD1. The sample was PBMCs. This TCR derives from a man aged 35 to 55 in good health and CMV-seronegative. CDR3 sequence reads: CASRDDRALTYEQYF. CDR3 nucleotides: TGTGCCAGCAGGGACGACAGGGCGCTTACCTACGAGCAGTACTTC.